The 27 T cell receptor beta chains reported below all come from one sample, sequenced in a study of early T cells in non-severe SARS-CoV-2 infection. Each CDR3 protein is one row after TCRdb ran MiXCR on the 5' RACE reads. The data contain roughly 38,000 distinct CDR3 sequences, less than 7% of them singletons. The starting material was whole blood, obtained at baseline. Receptors originate from an adult who was a healthcare worker with PCR-confirmed SARS-CoV-2 infection or an uninfected control (not recorded which).

The sample holds many counts of this clonotype. The chain couples TRBV7-9 to TRBJ1-2; 9 bases are shared with TRBD1. Losses at the gene ends were 5 bases for V and 2 bases for J; bases not matched to a gene: 18. In germline, CDR1 is SEHNR, CDR2 FQNEAQ (reference sequence). The CDR3 has 19 residues. The CDR3 DNA is TGTGCCAGCAGCCCACTTTTCCCGGGACAGGGCCCCTGGAACTATGGCTACACCTTC. Amino acid sequence: CASSPLFPGQGPWNYGYTF.

This clonotype has ten or more counts. The chain couples TRBV2 to TRBJ1-1; no clear D gene. Germline values: CDR1 SNHLY, CDR2 FYNNEI. V shed 8 bases and J shed 4 bases, with 8 bases lying between them. The CDR3 is made up of 11 amino acids. CDR3 coding DNA: TGTGCCAGCCCCACGAGCACTGAAGCTTTCTTT. Its translation: CASPTSTEAFF.

This clonotype showed up many times. The gene calls are TRBV2 and TRBJ2-4; unclear D gene. The CDR3 is 13 residues long. Trimming took off 1 base at V and 9 bases at J, with 10 bases between the two ends. CDR1 and CDR2 from the germline V gene are SNHLY and FYNNEI. The DNA for the CDR3 is TGTGCCAGCAGTGAAGGGCATGGTGGCATTCAGTACTTC. It is translated as CASSEGHGGIQYF. The full variable domain, in which reference TRBV2 and TRBJ2-4 provide the parts outside the CDR3, is EPEVTQTPSHQVTQMGQEVILRCVPISNHLYFYWYRQILGQKVEFLVSFYNNEISEKSEIFDDQFSVERPDGSNFTLKIRSTKLEDSAMYFCASSEGHGGIQYFGAGTRLSVL.

This clonotype was seen ten or more times. The V call is TRBV5-1, the J call TRBJ1-2, with 9 bases identical to TRBD1. Germline assignment: CDR1 SGHRS and CDR2 YFSETQ. V was clipped by 2 bases and J by 6 bases; unmatched bases: 5. This CDR3 is built from 14 residues. DNA of the CDR3: TGCGCCAGCAGCTTTCGGACAGGGGTGGATGGCTACACCTTC. Protein sequence: CASSFRTGVDGYTF.

This clonotype occurred a few times. V and J are TRBV24-1 and TRBJ2-3, with TRBD1 matching 7 bases. The CDR3 loop spans 16 amino acids. J was trimmed by 6 bases and V by 2 bases; bases with no gene match: 10. Germline CDR1 and CDR2: KGHDR and SFDVKD. The CDR3 here is CATSDSPGQSPDTQYF. In DNA form, the CDR3 reads TGTGCCACCAGTGATTCTCCGGGACAGAGTCCGGATACGCAGTATTTT.

This clonotype was seen at least ten times. This chain links TRBV6-6 with TRBJ1-1; no definite D call. The CDR3 is 12 amino acids. V was shortened by 7 bases and J by 10 bases, with 16 bases between the two germline ends. CDR1 and CDR2 (germline): MNHNY, SVGAGI (reference sequence). The CDR3, as DNA: TGTGCCAGCACCCCGGCCGGAAGGGTAGCTTTCTTT. Protein: CASTPAGRVAFF.

Ten or more counts support this clonotype. The V call is TRBV12-5, the J call TRBJ2-5, with 7 bases matching TRBD2. This CDR3 comprises 18 residues. Per germline, CDR1 LGHNT and CDR2 FRNRAP. J lost 4 bases, V lost 6 bases, and 20 bases had no gene match. CDR3 loop: CASGPPGRAKEGRETQYF. DNA of the CDR3: TGTGCTAGTGGCCCTCCGGGGAGGGCCAAGGAAGGTCGAGAGACCCAGTACTTC.

This clonotype was seen many times. The chain joins TRBV5-6 to TRBJ1-1; D possibly corresponds to TRBD1 (6 bases). This CDR3 region has 16 residues. Germline V gene sequence: CDR1 SGHDT, CDR2 YYEEEE. The V end lost 2 bases, the J end lost 0 bases, and 14 bases lay between the germline ends. The CDR3 spells CASSLPPGTLNTEAFF. The DNA of the CDR3 is TGTGCCAGCAGCTTACCCCCAGGGACATTGAACACTGAAGCTTTCTTT.

This clonotype has a count of ten or more. The chain employs TRBV20-1 and TRBJ2-1; no clear D gene. The length of the CDR3 is 12 residues. The ends were cut back, 3 bases at V and 7 bases at J, with 10 bases in the middle. Germline CDR1 DFQATT, CDR2 SNEGSKA (reference sequence). CDR3 amino acids: CSARPVGNEQFF. The CDR3 coding sequence is TGCAGTGCTAGGCCGGTGGGAAATGAGCAGTTCTTC.

In its sample, this clonotype was seen a few times. The chain couples TRBV5-1 to TRBJ1-2, with TRBD1 as a possible D gene (6 bases). Germline V gives CDR1 SGHRS, CDR2 YFSETQ. Deletions cut 0 bases from V and 8 bases from J, with 14 bases between. The CDR3 spans 14 residues. CDR3 in DNA: TGCGCCAGCAGCTTGGTACAGGGTCGCGACGGCTACACCTTC. Translation: CASSLVQGRDGYTF.

This clonotype has just a few counts. The chain combines TRBV24-1 with TRBJ2-1; 12 nucleotides match TRBD1. The junction had 12 bases not matched to a gene; V was cut back by 10 bases and J by 9 bases. Germline V lookup: CDR1 KGHDR, CDR2 SFDVKD. The length of the CDR3 is 15 residues. DNA of the CDR3: TGTGCCACAGGAACCGAGGGACAGGGGGCCGGTGAGCAGTTCTTC. Translation: CATGTEGQGAGEQFF.

This clonotype was recorded at least ten times. In DNA, the CDR3 is TGTGCCAGCCAAGACGGGGGGAATCAGCCCCAGCATTTT. It codes for CASQDGGNQPQHF. This chain uses TRBV19 with TRBJ1-5, with a possible D match to TRBD1 (5 bases). The V gene lost 9 bases and the J gene lost 4 bases, with 13 bases spanning the gap. The CDR3 extends over 13 amino acids. Germline V gene data show CDR1 as LNHDA and CDR2 as SQIVND (reference sequence).

Concerning this clonotype: The junction does not match germline at one end; this may be a read error. The genes are TRBV12-5 and TRBJ1-2, with D unclear. The CDR3 consists of 13 residues. Germline V gives CDR1 LGHNT, CDR2 FRNRAP. CDR3 bases: TGTGCTAGTGGTACACAAACCAACTGTGGCTACACCTTC. This gives the protein CASGTQTNCGYTF.

This clonotype came up many times. The rearrangement joins TRBV7-9 to TRBJ2-7; 8 bases agree with TRBD2. V shed 3 bases, J shed 3 bases, and the junction held 10 bases outside the gene matches. CDR1 is SEHNR and CDR2 is FQNEAQ in the germline V gene (reference sequence). The CDR3 contains 16 residues. CDR3 region: CASSFQSGGRNYEQYF. The DNA of the CDR3 is TGTGCCAGCAGCTTCCAGTCGGGGGGGCGGAACTACGAGCAGTACTTC.

In its sample, this clonotype was seen many times. The chain couples TRBV2 to TRBJ2-6, with D tentatively TRBD1 or TRBD2 (6 bases each). The CDR3 is made up of 14 amino acids. CDR1 is SNHLY and CDR2 is FYNNEI in the germline V gene. The V gene lost 7 bases and the J gene lost 4 bases, with 11 bases spanning the gap. DNA for the CDR3: TGTGCCAGCAAAAGGGGGGCAGGGGCCAACGTCCTGACTTTC. Protein sequence: CASKRGAGANVLTF. Looking up the rest from reference TRBV2 and TRBJ2-6 gives the full variable domain: EPEVTQTPSHQVTQMGQEVILRCVPISNHLYFYWYRQILGQKVEFLVSFYNNEISEKSEIFDDQFSVERPDGSNFTLKIRSTKLEDSAMYFCASKRGAGANVLTFGAGSRLTVL.

This clonotype was seen many times. This chain connects TRBV19 to TRBJ1-5; 7 bases are shared with TRBD1. The trim removed 11 bases at V and 6 bases at J, leaving 10 bases unmatched. Germline assignment: CDR1 LNHDA and CDR2 SQIVND (reference sequence). The length of the CDR3 is 13 residues. DNA of the CDR3: TGTGCCGCCCATGGGCAGGGGGGTCAGCCCCAGCATTTT. It codes for CAAHGQGGQPQHF.

J is TRBJ2-5 and V is TRBV7-9; 9 bases map to TRBD1. CDR1 is SEHNR, CDR2 FQNEAQ, per germline (reference sequence). J was trimmed by 1 base and V by 5 bases; bases with no gene match: 5. The CDR3 is 15 residues long. CDR3 protein: CASSGRTGAQETQYF. CDR3 in DNA: TGTGCCAGCAGCGGAAGGACAGGGGCCCAAGAGACCCAGTACTTC.

This clonotype was recorded at least ten times. The CDR3 region is CASSQDLALGTEAFF. The CDR3 coding sequence is TGTGCCAGCAGCCAAGATCTGGCGCTAGGCACTGAAGCTTTCTTT. V is TRBV14 and J is TRBJ1-1; no firm D call. Germline CDR1 SGHDN, CDR2 FVKESK. Trimming pared 0 bases from V and 4 bases from J, leaving 12 bases between. CDR3 length: 15 residues.

This clonotype was counted many times. V gene TRBV7-9 combines with J gene TRBJ1-2, with D maybe TRBD1 (6 bases). From germline, CDR1 is SEHNR and CDR2 FQNEAQ (reference sequence). The CDR3 is made up of 17 amino acids. V shed 5 bases and J shed 1 base, with 20 bases lying between them. The CDR3 DNA reads as TGTGCCAGCAGCCCCCATACGCGGGACAACTTTAACTATGGCTACACCTTC. Protein product: CASSPHTRDNFNYGYTF.

Ten or more counts support this clonotype. The V gene is TRBV9, the J gene TRBJ2-1, with TRBD2 matching 11 bases. The V segment lost 1 base and the J segment 4 bases; nucleotides outside the gene matches: 1. Looked up from germline, CDR1 is SGDLS and CDR2 is YYNGEE. There are 15 residues in the CDR3. For the CDR3, the DNA is TGTGCCAGCAGCGTAACTAGCGGGGGATACAATGAGCAGTTCTTC. Its protein is CASSVTSGGYNEQFF.

This clonotype was counted at least ten times. This sequence joins TRBV19 and TRBJ1-2; TRBD1 matches 7 bases. The V and J ends lost 5 bases and 7 bases, in that order; junction bases with no gene match: 7. CDR3 length: 13 residues. From germline, CDR1 is LNHDA and CDR2 SQIVND (reference sequence). CDR3 loop: CASSDRVIFGYTF. DNA of the CDR3: TGTGCCAGTAGTGACAGGGTAATATTTGGCTACACCTTC.

In its sample, this clonotype was seen a few times. The chain carries TRBV7-9 and TRBJ2-5; TRBD1 aligns across 12 bases. CDR1 SEHNR and CDR2 FQNEAQ come from the germline V gene (reference sequence). V shed 5 bases and J 2 bases; nucleotides not matched to a gene: 6. The CDR3 runs to 16 residues. The CDR3 loop is CASSPGQGAKQETQYF. CDR3 DNA: TGTGCCAGCAGCCCGGGACAGGGGGCGAAACAAGAGACCCAGTACTTC.

The chain joins TRBV29-1 to TRBJ1-3; D is unclear. This CDR3 spans 12 amino acids. Per the germline V gene, CDR1 is SQVTM and CDR2 is ANQGSEA. Between the trimmed V and J ends, which lost 4 bases and 3 bases, there was a span of 7 bases. The CDR3 reads CSVGGVGNTIYF. The CDR3 DNA reads as TGCAGCGTTGGAGGAGTTGGAAACACCATATATTTT. Combining the CDR3 with reference TRBV29-1 and TRBJ1-3 gives the whole variable domain SAVISQKPSRDICQRGTSLTIQCQVDSQVTMMFWYRQQPGQSLTLIATANQGSEATYESGFVIDKFPISRPNLTFSTLTVSNMSPEDSSIYLCSVGGVGNTIYFGEGSWLTVV.

This clonotype was recorded at least ten times. The chain has TRBV6-1 and TRBJ2-5, with D possibly matching TRBD1 (7 bases). Germline values: CDR1 MNHNS, CDR2 SASEGT. The V end lost 1 base, the J end lost 6 bases, and 15 bases lay between the germline ends. The CDR3 spans 15 residues. This CDR3 is CASSEGWQGGKTQYF. Written as DNA, the CDR3 is TGTGCCAGCAGTGAAGGGTGGCAGGGGGGAAAGACCCAGTACTTC.

This clonotype has at least ten counts. The chain uses TRBV11-2 and TRBJ1-4; D remains unclear. Looked up from germline, CDR1 is SGHAT and CDR2 is FQNNGV. V lost 6 bases to trimming and J lost 1 base, with 6 bases between them. This CDR3 contains 13 residues. DNA for the CDR3: TGTGCCAGCAGACAGCTAACTAATGAAAAACTGTTTTTT. It codes for CASRQLTNEKLFF.

This clonotype has at least ten counts. The J gene is TRBJ1-4, the V gene TRBV7-2; D gene uncertain. This CDR3 is built from 17 residues. V was trimmed by 0 bases and J by 5 bases, leaving 16 bases between them. Germline V gene data show CDR1 as SGHTA and CDR2 as FQGNSA. CDR3 sequence: CASSLALFRARNEKLFF. CDR3 coding DNA: TGTGCCAGCAGCTTAGCCCTTTTTAGGGCCCGCAATGAAAAACTGTTTTTT.

This clonotype appeared many times. The genes are TRBV19 and TRBJ1-5, with a possible D match to TRBD1 (6 bases). The CDR3 totals 14 residues. V gave up 5 bases and J gave up 6 bases, with 14 bases separating them. The germline V gene has CDR1 LNHDA and CDR2 SQIVND (reference sequence). CDR3 region: CASSEQGGFQPQHF. The CDR3 DNA follows: TGTGCCAGTAGTGAACAGGGTGGATTTCAGCCCCAGCATTTT.